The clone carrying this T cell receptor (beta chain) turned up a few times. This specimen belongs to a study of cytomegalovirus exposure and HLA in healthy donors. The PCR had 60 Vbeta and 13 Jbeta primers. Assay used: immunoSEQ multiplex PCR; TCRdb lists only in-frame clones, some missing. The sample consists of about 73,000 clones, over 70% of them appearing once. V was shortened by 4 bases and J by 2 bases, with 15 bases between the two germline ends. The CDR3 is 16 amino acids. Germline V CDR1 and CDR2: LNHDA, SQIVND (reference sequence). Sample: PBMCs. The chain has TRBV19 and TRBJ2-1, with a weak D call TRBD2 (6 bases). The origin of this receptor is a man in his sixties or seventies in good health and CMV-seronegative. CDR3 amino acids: CASSSSTSYPYNEQFF. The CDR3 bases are TGTGCCAGTAGTAGTTCAACTAGCTACCCCTACAATGAGCAGTTCTTC.